The text below deals with one T cell receptor beta chain. Generated by immunoSEQ multiplex PCR, the TCRdb table keeps only in-frame clones and is missing some. Among 200,000 to 250,000 clones, roughly 86% were seen once, and the ten largest hold 2.7%. The data are from a study of blood T cell repertoires in COVID-19. Study in general: Samples of COVID-19 (acute and convalescent) were obtained from the United States, Italy and Spain.

V lost 6 bases and J lost 8; bases outside the gene matches: 6. The CDR3 has 13 amino acids. The germline V gene encodes CDR1 LGHDT and CDR2 YNNKEL (reference sequence). This clonotype was obtained from a woman in her sixties or seventies with acute or convalescent COVID-19. Sequenced sample: peripheral blood. The chain links TRBV3-1 (or the pseudogene TRBV3-2) to TRBJ1-2; TRBD1 aligns across 10 bases. The CDR3 nucleotides read TGTGCCAGCAGACAGACAGGGGGCGACGGCTACACCTTC. Its translation is CASRQTGGDGYTF.